This T cell receptor (beta chain) was sequenced for a study of blood T cell repertoires in COVID-19. Study context: The United States, Italy and Spain were the sources of the acute and convalescent COVID-19 samples. T cells, B-cell-depleted T cells, or PBMCs supplied cDNA or gDNA.

This clone was detected many times. The V end was cut by 5 bases, the J end by 2 bases, with 9 bases between. The V gene's germline CDR1 is LGHNA and CDR2 YNFKEQ. The CDR3 length is 14 residues. Original handling: Reference gene primer amplification yielded estimated nucleated cell counts. TCRdb's copy holds only in-frame clones and misses some; the assay was immunoSEQ multiplex PCR. V, J and clone size were drawn from that table, and D and trimming were deduced from the DNA. This sample has about 130,000 clones; roughly 85% occur once, and the top ten carry under 7%. The clonotype comes from a man older than 75 with active or convalescent COVID-19. Sequenced input: peripheral blood. The chain has TRBV4-2 and TRBJ2-2; D ambiguous. The CDR3 DNA reads as TGTGCCAGCAGCGAAGTGTCTAACACCGGGGAGCTGTTTTTT. Its protein product is CASSEVSNTGELFF.